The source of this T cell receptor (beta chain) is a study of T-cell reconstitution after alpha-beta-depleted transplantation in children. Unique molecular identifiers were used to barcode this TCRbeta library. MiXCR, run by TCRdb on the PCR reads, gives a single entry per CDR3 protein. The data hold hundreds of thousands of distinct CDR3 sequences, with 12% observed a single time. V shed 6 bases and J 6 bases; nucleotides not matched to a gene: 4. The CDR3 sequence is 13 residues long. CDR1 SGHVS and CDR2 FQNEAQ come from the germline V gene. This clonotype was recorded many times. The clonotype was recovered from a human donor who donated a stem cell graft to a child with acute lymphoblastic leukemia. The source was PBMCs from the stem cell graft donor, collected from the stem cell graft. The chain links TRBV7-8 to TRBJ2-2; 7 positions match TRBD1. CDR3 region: CASRPTGAGELFF. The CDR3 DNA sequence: TGTGCCAGCAGACCTACAGGGGCCGGGGAGCTGTTTTTT.